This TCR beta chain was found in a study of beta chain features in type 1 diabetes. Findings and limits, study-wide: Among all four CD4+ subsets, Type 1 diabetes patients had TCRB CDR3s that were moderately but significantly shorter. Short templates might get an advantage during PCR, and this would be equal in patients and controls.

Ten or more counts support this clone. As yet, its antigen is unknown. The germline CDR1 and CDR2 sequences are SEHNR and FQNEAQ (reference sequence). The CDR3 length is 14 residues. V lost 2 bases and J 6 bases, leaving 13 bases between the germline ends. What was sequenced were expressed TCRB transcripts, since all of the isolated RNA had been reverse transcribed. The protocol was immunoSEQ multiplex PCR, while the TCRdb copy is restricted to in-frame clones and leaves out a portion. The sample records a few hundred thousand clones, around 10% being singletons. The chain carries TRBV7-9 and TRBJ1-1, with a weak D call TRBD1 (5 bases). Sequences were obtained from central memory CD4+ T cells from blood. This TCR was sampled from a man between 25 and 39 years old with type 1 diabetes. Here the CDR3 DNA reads TGTGCCAGCAGCTTAATGGGGGAAGGCTCTGAAGCTTTCTTT. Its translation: CASSLMGEGSEAFF.